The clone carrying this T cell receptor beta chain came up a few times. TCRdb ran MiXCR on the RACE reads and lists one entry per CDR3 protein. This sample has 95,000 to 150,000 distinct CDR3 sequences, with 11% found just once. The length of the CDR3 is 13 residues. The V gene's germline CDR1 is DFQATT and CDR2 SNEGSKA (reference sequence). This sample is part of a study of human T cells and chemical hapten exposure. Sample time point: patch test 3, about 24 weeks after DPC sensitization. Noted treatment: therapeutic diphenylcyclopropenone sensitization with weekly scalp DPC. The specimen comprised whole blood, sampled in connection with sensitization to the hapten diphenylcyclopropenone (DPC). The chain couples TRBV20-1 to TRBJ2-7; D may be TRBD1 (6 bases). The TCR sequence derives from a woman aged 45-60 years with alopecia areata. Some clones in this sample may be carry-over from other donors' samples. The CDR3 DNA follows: TGCAGCCCATTACCGGGACACAACTACGAGCAGTACTTC. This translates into CSPLPGHNYEQYF.